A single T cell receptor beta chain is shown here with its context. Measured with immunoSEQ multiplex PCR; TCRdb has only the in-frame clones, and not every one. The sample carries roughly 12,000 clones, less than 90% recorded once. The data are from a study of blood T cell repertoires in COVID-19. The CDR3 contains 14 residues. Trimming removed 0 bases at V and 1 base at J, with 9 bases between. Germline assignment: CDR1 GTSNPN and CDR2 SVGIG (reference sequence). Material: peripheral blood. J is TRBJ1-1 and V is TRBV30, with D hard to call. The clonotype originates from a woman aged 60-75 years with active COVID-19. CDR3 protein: CAWSVQAGNTEAFF. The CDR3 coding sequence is TGTGCCTGGAGTGTCCAAGCAGGGAACACTGAAGCTTTCTTT. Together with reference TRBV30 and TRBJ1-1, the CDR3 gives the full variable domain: SQTIHQWPATLVQPVGSPLSLECTVEGTSNPNLYWYRQAAGRGLQLLFYSVGIGQISSEVPQNLSASRPQDRQFILSSKKLLLSDSGFYLCAWSVQAGNTEAFFGQGTRLTVV.